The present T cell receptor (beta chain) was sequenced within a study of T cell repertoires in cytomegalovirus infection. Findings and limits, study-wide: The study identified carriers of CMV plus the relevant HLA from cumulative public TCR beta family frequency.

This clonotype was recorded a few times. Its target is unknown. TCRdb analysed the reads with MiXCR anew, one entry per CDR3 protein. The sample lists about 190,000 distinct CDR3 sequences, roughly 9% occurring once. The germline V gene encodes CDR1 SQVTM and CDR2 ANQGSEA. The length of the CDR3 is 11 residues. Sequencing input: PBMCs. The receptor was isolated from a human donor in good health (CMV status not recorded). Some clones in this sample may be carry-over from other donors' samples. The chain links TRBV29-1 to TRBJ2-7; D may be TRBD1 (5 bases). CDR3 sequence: CRQQGCYEQYF. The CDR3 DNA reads TGCAGACAGCAGGGCTGCTACGAGCAGTACTTC.